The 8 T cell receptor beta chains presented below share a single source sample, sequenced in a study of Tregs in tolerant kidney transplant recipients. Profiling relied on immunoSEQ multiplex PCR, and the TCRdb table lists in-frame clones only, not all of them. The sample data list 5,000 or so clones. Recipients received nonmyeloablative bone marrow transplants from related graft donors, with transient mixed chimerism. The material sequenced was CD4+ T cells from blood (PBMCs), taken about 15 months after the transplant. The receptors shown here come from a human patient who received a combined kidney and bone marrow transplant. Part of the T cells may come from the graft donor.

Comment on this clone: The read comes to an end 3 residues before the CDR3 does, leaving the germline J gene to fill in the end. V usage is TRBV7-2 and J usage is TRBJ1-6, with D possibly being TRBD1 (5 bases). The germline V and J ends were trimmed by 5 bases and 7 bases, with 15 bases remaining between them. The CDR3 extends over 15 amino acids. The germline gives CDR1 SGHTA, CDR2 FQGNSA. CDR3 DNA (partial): TGTGCCAGCAGCCCCCGGGGGGGGTGGAATTCACCC. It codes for CASSPRGGWNSP. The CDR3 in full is CASSPRGGWNSPLHF.

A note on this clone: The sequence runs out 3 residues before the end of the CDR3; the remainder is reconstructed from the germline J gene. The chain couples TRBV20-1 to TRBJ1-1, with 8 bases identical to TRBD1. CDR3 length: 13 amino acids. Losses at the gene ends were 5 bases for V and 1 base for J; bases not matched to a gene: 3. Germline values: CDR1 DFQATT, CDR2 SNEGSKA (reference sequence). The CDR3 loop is CSAGQGTNTEAFF. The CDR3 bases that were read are TGCAGTGCTGGACAGGGAACGAACACTGAA.

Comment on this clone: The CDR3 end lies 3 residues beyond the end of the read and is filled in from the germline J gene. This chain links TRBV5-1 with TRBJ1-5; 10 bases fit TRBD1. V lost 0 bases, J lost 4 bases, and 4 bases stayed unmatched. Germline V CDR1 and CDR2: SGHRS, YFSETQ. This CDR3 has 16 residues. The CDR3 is CASSLDPGQGNQPQHF. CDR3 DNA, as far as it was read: TGCGCCAGCAGCTTGGACCCGGGACAGGGGAATCAGCCC.

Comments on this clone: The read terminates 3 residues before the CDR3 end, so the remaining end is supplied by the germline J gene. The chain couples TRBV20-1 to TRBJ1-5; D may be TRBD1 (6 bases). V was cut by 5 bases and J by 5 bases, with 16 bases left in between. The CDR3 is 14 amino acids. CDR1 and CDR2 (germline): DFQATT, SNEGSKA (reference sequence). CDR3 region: CSAASGAVDQPQHF. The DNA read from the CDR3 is TGCAGTGCTGCATCAGGGGCGGTTGATCAGCCC.

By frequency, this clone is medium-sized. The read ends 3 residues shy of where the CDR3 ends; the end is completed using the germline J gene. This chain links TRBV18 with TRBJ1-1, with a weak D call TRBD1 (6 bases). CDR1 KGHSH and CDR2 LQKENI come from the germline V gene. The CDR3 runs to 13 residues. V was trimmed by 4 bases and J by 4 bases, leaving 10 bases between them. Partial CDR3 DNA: TGTGCCAGCTCACTCGGACAGCCCACTGAA. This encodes CASSLGQPTE. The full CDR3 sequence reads CASSLGQPTEAFF.

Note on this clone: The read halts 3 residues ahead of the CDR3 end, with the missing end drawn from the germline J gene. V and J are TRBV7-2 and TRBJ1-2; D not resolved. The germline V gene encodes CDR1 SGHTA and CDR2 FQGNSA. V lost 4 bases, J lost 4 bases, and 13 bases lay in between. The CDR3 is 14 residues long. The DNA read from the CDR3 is TGTGCCAGCAGCTCTCGAGAACATCTCTATGGC. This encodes CASSSREHLYG. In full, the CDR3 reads CASSSREHLYGYTF.

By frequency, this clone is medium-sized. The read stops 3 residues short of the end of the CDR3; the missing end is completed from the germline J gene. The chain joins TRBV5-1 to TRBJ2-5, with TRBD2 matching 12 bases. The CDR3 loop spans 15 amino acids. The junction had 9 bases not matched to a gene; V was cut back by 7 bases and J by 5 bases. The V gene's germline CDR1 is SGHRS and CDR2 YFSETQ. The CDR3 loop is CASCGLAGMGETQYF. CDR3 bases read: TGCGCCAGCTGCGGACTAGCGGGGATGGGGGAGACC.

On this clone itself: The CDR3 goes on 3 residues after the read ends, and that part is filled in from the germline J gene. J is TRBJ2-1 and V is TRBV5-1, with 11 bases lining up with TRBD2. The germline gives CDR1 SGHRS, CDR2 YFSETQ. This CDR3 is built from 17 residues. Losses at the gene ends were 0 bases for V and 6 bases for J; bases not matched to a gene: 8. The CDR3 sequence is CASSLAFGTSGSNEQFF. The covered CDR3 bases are TGCGCCAGCAGCTTGGCCTTCGGGACTAGCGGATCCAATGAG.